This TCR beta chain was identified in a study of cytomegalovirus exposure and HLA in healthy donors listed by TCRdb under 2017. Regarding the study in general: According to an earlier analysis of a few hundred of the donors, 150 million to 200 million T cells yielded 90 million to 140 million unique TCR beta sequences and approximately 300 Gb of sequence data. An early release covering roughly 600 HLA-typed donors comprised 300 to 350 gigabases of sequencing data and 65 million to 100 million unique TCR sequences. Of the 300 to 500 genotyped donors, 70% to 90% were placed in the genetic ancestry cluster associated with self-reported Caucasian donors. The study was designed to test whether signatures of past pathogen exposure could be identified by cataloging public T cell receptors. Using immunosequencing, the study profiled T cell repertoires from 500 to 800 subjects and related those repertoires to cytomegalovirus serostatus. In addition to the first cohort of about 650 subjects, a separate validation cohort of 120 different subjects was used. To predict cytomegalovirus infection status, the study combined high-throughput TCR immunosequencing, statistical association of individual TCRs with disease status, and machine learning. A later analysis re-examined previously published TCR beta repertoires from more than 600 donors and added high-resolution HLA genotyping to investigate patterns of TCR occurrence. Rather than using new phenotypic data, the later analysis identified candidate immune exposures from TCR beta sequences and from how often those sequences occurred across donors. To decide whether each TCR beta V gene segment behaved as functional or pseudogenic, an earlier analysis of approximately 590 of the donors relied on high-throughput TCR beta sequencing. Alongside the repertoire data, information on donor age, sex, ethnicity and CMV serostatus was compiled. A later genetic analysis took genome-wide SNP genotypes for about three fifths of the 666 donors and used that subset as a discovery cohort. All discovery cohort repertoires had been generated using a single sequencing platform. Both class I and class II loci were covered by HLA typing, at four-digit resolution. The number of donors typed differed by locus, with roughly 620-630 for A, B, C, DRB1 and DQB1, more than 500 for DQA1, over 600 for DPA1, and around 430 for DPB1. Four or five DR-DQ haplotypes were handled as single units for association and clustering because linkage in the cohort was strong. Across approximately 400 genotyped donors of the cohort, an average of about 240,000 unique TCR beta nucleotide sequences per donor were sequenced, and roughly 20% of those sequences were non-productive.

The cohort consisted of approximately 690 healthy bone marrow donors. At the time of sampling, every cohort member was nominally healthy, though immune exposures that went unrecorded were likely present. The donor tested CMV seropositive, placing the donor among the 290 or so seropositive members of the cohort. Each donor provided a peripheral blood sample, and peripheral blood mononuclear cells were used for TCR beta sequencing. Genomic DNA was extracted from the blood cell samples with the Qiagen DNeasy Blood Extraction Kit. Worth noting for this clone: The antigen it recognizes is unknown. Per-nucleotide qualities are absent, and no much larger clonotype sits a single base away.

Reading the germline V gene gives CDR1 SGHTA and CDR2 FQGTGA. From its cysteine to its phenylalanine, the CDR3 spans 14 amino acids. The retained sequence is limited to the CDR3, 42 bases, with the frame set at the first base. V is trimmed back by 5 bases and J by 8 bases, and the junction contains 8 bases that no gene match accounts for. What the work shows at the level of the full study, not this receptor alone: A later analysis associated 15,000 or so TCR beta sequences with specific HLA alleles at a false discovery rate of 0.05. The 87-base-pair reads could not distinguish some IMGT-functional V segments, including TRBV6-2 and TRBV6-3, so those segments were excluded. Most TCR sequences were observed very rarely across donors, whereas some public TCRs were present in many individuals. A total of roughly 160 TCR beta chains were listed by the study as associated with cytomegalovirus. A group of highly shared sequence variants was considered likely to be a technical artifact of the sequencing pipeline. Presence/absence analyses assumed roughly uniform sequencing depth across donors, an assumption that may not hold. Several of the top co-occurrence clusters appeared to be linked to parvovirus B19, influenza, CMV and Epstein-Barr virus, according to a later analysis. V-gene and J-gene trimming of TCR beta chains was associated with a missense DCLRE1C variant in a later genetic analysis, and the association was replicated in an independent cohort. In an earlier analysis of about 540 of the donors, most TCR beta V segments were observed in productive rearrangements about 90% or about 30% of the time, broadly matching IMGT annotations. A few of the identified cytomegalovirus-associated TCR beta chains were confirmed in vitro to be specific for cytomegalovirus antigens. A further reported finding was that TCR beta sequences accurately predicted the HLA-A and HLA-B alleles for most subjects in the first cohort. Strong co-occurrence of HLA alleles, especially DR and DQ, made assigning TCR associations to individual alleles difficult. The classifier was reported to diagnose cytomegalovirus status with high specificity and sensitivity in both the original and validation cohorts. Correlated functional status among segregating V segments might be attributable to linkage disequilibrium, but an unknown experimental factor could not be ruled out. CMV serostatus was the only immune exposure information available for the cohort. The earlier analysis of about 600 of the donors excluded over 15 rarely observed V segments, including chromosome 9 orphons, because counts were too low. The authors suggested that the approach could potentially be generalized to other disease states and immunological phenotypes. Because HLA typing was unavailable for some donors at each locus, only the typed subset was used in association tests. In a later analysis, most CMV-associated TCR beta chains were found to appear HLA-restricted, with HLA associations seemingly driven largely by CMV exposure. The cohort was sequenced for TCR beta chains only, and without alpha or paired-chain data the features that could be detected were limited. Compared with the approximately 710-donor mean, donors in an Asian-associated ancestry cluster had fewer N-insertions in productive TCRs, according to a later genetic analysis. A later analysis found that TCR association rates varied across HLA loci, with DRB1 alleles showing the most associated TCRs and HLA-C alleles the fewest. In a later analysis, HLA-associated TCR beta chains showed more clonal expansion and lower generation probabilities than non-associated chains that were equally common.

Library preparation employed the immunoSEQ multiplex PCR assay. A mixture of 60 forward primers for TCR Vbeta segments and 13 reverse primers for TCR Jbeta segments was used in the multiplex PCR. Amplification of the CDR3 region of rearranged TCR beta genes was performed with a multiplex PCR assay on genomic DNA. The amplified TCR beta libraries were sequenced on the Illumina HiSeq System as 87-base-pair reads. As for the original processing: In a later analysis, tens of millions of unique TCR beta chains were counted across the roughly 670 repertoires, and roughly 11 million of these chains were shared by at least two donors. Raw reads were error-corrected and collapsed into unique sequences with a nearest-neighbor algorithm that merged closely related sequences to remove PCR and sequencing errors. CDR3 sequences were aligned to IMGT reference sequences to assign V, D and J gene segments. Each retained sequence needed at least a six-nucleotide match to both a V gene segment and a J gene segment. Rearrangements were called productive when the CDR3 lacked stop codons and stayed in frame with V and J; all others were non-productive. CDR3 was defined by IMGT convention, running from the second conserved V-encoded cysteine to the conserved J-encoded phenylalanine. Sequences without an unambiguous match to a single V gene segment were excluded from the earlier analysis of 500 to 700 of the donors. In an earlier analysis of roughly 500 of the donors, V segments were called functional above 56.7% productive rearrangements and were called segregating when the between-donor standard deviation exceeded 5%. A statistical classification framework was built for diagnosing cytomegalovirus status from the catalog of TCR beta chain sequences. A later analysis assigned V and J genes by comparing TCR nucleotide sequences with IMGT/GENE-DB human TR gene sequences. The TCRdist pipeline was used in a later analysis to assign CDR3 sequences and most-parsimonious VDJ recombination scenarios. In a later analysis, every TCR beta chain was defined by the combination of its CDR3 amino acid sequence and its V-gene family, and reads without a unique V-gene family were dropped. To address suspected cross-contamination and a sequencing artifact, a later analysis removed several hundred highly shared, low-generation-probability nucleotide sequences. A later analysis calculated a clonal expansion index for each public chain from normalized within-repertoire ranks of inferred template counts. In a later analysis, generation probabilities were computed with a VDJ recombination model fitted to out-of-frame rearrangements, and the resulting probabilities were checked against IGoR. In a later analysis, TCR-TCR, TCR-HLA and TCR-CMV co-occurrence was scored with hypergeometric tests, and a repertoire-size bias correction was applied to TCR pairs. In a later analysis, false discovery rates were estimated by permuting HLA or CMV assignments 20 times. In a later analysis, co-occurring TCRs were grouped using DBSCAN, with TCRdist sequence similarity added in when clustering inside HLA-allele-positive subsets. Repertoires with fewer than 30,000 or more than 120,000 public chains were left out of co-occurrence clustering, as were five repertoires with anomalous nucleotide sharing. TCRdb took over this immuneACCESS table, retaining in-frame rearrangements with V and J assigned. Such tables are incomplete; in checked studies, under half of the missing clones stem from an unresolved V gene, and the remainder is unexplained. That table supplies the V and J calls and clone size; D and trimming were determined from the DNA. The sample profile shows about 180,000 clones; roughly 82% of them were found once. 1% to 1.5% of the sample is in the top ten clones.

The rearranged segments are TRBV7-3 and TRBJ1-2, with 10 bases matching TRBD1. The clonotype originates from a girl aged 2 to 10 in good health and CMV-seropositive. Specimen: PBMCs. The DNA is TGTGCCAGCAGCCCCGGGACAGGGGTGGGCGGCTACACCTTC. This encodes CASSPGTGVGGYTF.